Listed here is a single T cell receptor beta chain. Antigen unknown. Distinct nucleotide sequences in the sample also encode this CDR3. This sample stems from a study of shared clonotypes between healthy human individuals. At the level of the study: Each donor's CD4 naive and CD4 memory cells filled three plates apiece, CD8 naive two, and CD8 memory one. Study observations and caveats: Among the subsets, naive ones generally showed larger estimated richness than memory ones. Clonotype sharing among the donors was expected to vary with sequencing depth. In the sorted subsets, rarefaction showed sequencing was incomplete despite large depth.

Produced via immunoSEQ multiplex PCR; TCRdb's table is partial and in-frame only. The sample holds around 1.1 million clones, 70% to 85% seen once. V was shortened by 4 bases and J by 1 base, with 9 bases between the two germline ends. This CDR3 spans 14 amino acids. Germline assignment: CDR1 SGHRS and CDR2 YFSETQ. The receptor's source is a man aged 18 to 29 in good health. Some clones in this sample may be carry-over from other donors' samples. Sample: memory CD4+ T cells from PBMCs. Subset specified: CD45RA-negative fraction. The rearrangement links TRBV5-1 to TRBJ2-1, with a tentative D call TRBD1 (6 bases). This CDR3 reads CASSGGGSYNEQFF. The CDR3 DNA follows: TGCGCCAGCAGCGGGGGCGGGTCCTACAATGAGCAGTTCTTC.